These T cell receptor beta chains were read from a single sample in a study of control samples from healthy donors and cancer patients. Sequenced by immunoSEQ multiplex PCR; TCRdb stores in-frame clones only, minus some. The table shows 150,000 to 200,000 clones, with 85% to 90% occurring only once. Sequenced: blood. The source of these receptors is a woman in her forties or fifties in good health. CDR3s include the opening cysteine and the closing phenylalanine or tryptophan. Each record gives: J gene, V gene, CDR3 protein.

TRBJ2-2 TRBV4-1 CASSQDRSNTGELFF
TRBJ2-1 TRBV10-1 CASSETGGPYFNEQFF
TRBJ2-1 TRBV14 CASSRSLAGGLLQFF
TRBJ2-7 TRBV19 CASSVGQARYEQYF
TRBJ1-5 TRBV9 CASSVEDRTNQPQHF
TRBJ1-1 TRBV28 CASSFVGIEAFF
TRBJ1-2 TRBV7-3 CASSPQGADGYTF
TRBJ1-3 TRBV4-2 CASSQDRGNTIYF
TRBJ1-2 TRBV27 CASSSAGYYTF
TRBJ1-5 TRBV15 CATSRDPGGNQPQHF
TRBJ1-1 TRBV6-5 CASSYAGQTMNTEAFF
TRBJ2-1 TRBV24-1 CATSEIGAGEQFF
TRBJ2-3 TRBV7-2 CASSLLAGVQDTQYF
TRBJ2-7 TRBV29-1 CSASQGAYEQYF
TRBJ1-2 TRBV18 CASSPSRWQGDYTF
TRBJ2-2 TRBV7-2 CASSIDSLAGGIGELFF
TRBJ2-5 TRBV28 CASSYPGPQETQYF
TRBJ2-1 TRBV11-3 CASSLGFEQFF
TRBJ2-1 TRBV6-7 CASSHRGTGNEQFF
TRBJ1-3 TRBV9 CASSVSRAESTIYF
TRBJ2-7 TRBV6-5 CASTAGRDYEQYF
TRBJ2-2 TRBV30 CAWSLPPGRTNTGELFF
TRBJ2-7 TRBV4-3 CASSPLLTGHEQYF
TRBJ1-1 TRBV28 CASSPFGRDDTEAFF
TRBJ1-1 TRBV28 CASSSRARAGTEAFF
TRBJ2-2 TRBV11-2 CASSPSVGELFF
TRBJ1-5 TRBV28 CASSLRRQPQHF
TRBJ2-7 TRBV18 CASSPRTSGSEQYF
TRBJ1-3 TRBV7-6 CASSLEGVNTGNTIYF
TRBJ2-3 TRBV30 CAWSEGRDTQYF
TRBJ1-1 TRBV28 CASRKTGVRNTEAFF
TRBJ1-1 TRBV12-3/TRBV12-4 CASSLQMNTEAFF
TRBJ1-3 TRBV18 CASSPVRENSGNTIYF
TRBJ2-3 TRBV24-1 CATSVSWGPSIDTDTQYF
TRBJ1-4 TRBV11-2 CASSLQGGVEKLFF
TRBJ2-3 TRBV12-3/TRBV12-4 CATRGGTDTQYF
TRBJ2-1 TRBV3-1/TRBV3-2 CASSPRVGSSYNEQFF
TRBJ1-1 TRBV19 CASSIGVQEGRAFF
TRBJ2-7 TRBV7-3 CASSPTGLALKEQYF
TRBJ2-1 TRBV6-5 CATRTSGINEQFF
TRBJ2-7 TRBV7-6 CASSLAGVGYEQYF
TRBJ2-7 TRBV6-2/TRBV6-3 CASSPERVGQYF
TRBJ2-2 TRBV5-4 CASSLDSTITGELFF
TRBJ1-5 TRBV6-5 CASSPQIPSNQPQHF
TRBJ2-7 TRBV9 CASSVGASGSPYEQYF